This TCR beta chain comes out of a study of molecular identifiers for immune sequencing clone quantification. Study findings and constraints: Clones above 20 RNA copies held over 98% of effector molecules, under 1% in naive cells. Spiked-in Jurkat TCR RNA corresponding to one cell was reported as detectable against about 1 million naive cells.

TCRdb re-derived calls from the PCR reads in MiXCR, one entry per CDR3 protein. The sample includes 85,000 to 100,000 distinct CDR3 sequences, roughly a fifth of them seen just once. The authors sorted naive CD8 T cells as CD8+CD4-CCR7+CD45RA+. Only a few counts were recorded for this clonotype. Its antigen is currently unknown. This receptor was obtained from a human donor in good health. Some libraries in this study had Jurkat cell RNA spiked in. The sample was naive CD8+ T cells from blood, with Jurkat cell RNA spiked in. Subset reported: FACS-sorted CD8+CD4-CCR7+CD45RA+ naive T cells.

The CDR3 coding sequence is TGTGCCATCAGTGGGAGAATGGGGGTGAACACTGAAGCTTTCTTT. It specifies CAISGRMGVNTEAFF. This rearrangement joins TRBV10-3 to TRBJ1-1, with D tentatively TRBD1 (5 bases). The CDR3 is 15 residues long. Germline-derived CDR1 and CDR2 are ENHRY and SYGVKD. Trimming took 4 bases from V and 0 from J, leaving 12 bases between them.